What follows describes a single T cell receptor beta chain. Its cognate antigen is unknown. These data are taken from a study of early T cells in non-severe SARS-CoV-2 infection. Study overall: The authors sequenced bulk RNA from unsorted whole blood, leaving chains unpaired. Whole-study results and caveats: Missing private and CD4 specificities, VDJdb matching favored anti-spike CD8 responses.

The TCR library protocol was used to attach unique molecular identifiers. These identifiers were attached to individual cDNA molecules. TCRdb processed the 5' RACE reads anew with MiXCR; each CDR3 protein has one entry. The repertoire includes 60,000 to 70,000 distinct CDR3 sequences, approximately 10% of them detected once, and roughly 3.2% sits in the top ten. Trimming took off 7 bases at V and 5 bases at J, with 20 bases between the two ends. The CDR3 totals 16 residues. CDR1 MNHEY and CDR2 SVGAGI come from the germline V gene. This receptor was taken from an adult who was a healthcare worker with PCR-confirmed SARS-CoV-2 infection or an uninfected control (not recorded which). The sequencing input was whole blood. The chain has TRBV6-5 and TRBJ2-2; D is perhaps TRBD2 (6 bases). DNA for the CDR3: TGTGCCAGCACCTCAGGGCCCGGGAGCGGAACCGGGGAGCTGTTTTTT. Translated: CASTSGPGSGTGELFF.